These T cell receptor beta chains were read from a single sample in a study of T-cell memory formation after mild COVID-19. TCRdb itself ran the 5' RACE reads through MiXCR, one entry per CDR3 protein. The sample has roughly 320,000 distinct CDR3 sequences; over 25% are singletons. Sequenced input: PBMCs or a T cell subset sorted from them (not recorded which). The receptors stem from an adult woman who had mild COVID-19 (a few samples of this study predate the infection). Cell type and time point are not known. Both conserved end residues are part of each CDR3. The order of the fields is CDR3 length, V gene, J gene, CDR3 protein.

>16|TRBV5-1|TRBJ2-5
CASSSQGQALQETQYF
>15|TRBV28|TRBJ2-7
CASSTNPDSTYEQYF
>10|TRBV20-1|TRBJ2-5
CSASLETQYF
>13|TRBV12-3/TRBV12-4|TRBJ1-5
CASSSGYNQPQHF
>15|TRBV4-1|TRBJ2-5
CASSHASGGQETQYF
>16|TRBV4-3|TRBJ2-1
CASSQDNRGANNEQFF
>17|TRBV4-2|TRBJ2-3
CASSQDRGLASTDTQYF
>14|TRBV5-8|TRBJ2-7
CASSRQGWNGEQYF
>17|TRBV9|TRBJ2-2
CASSEGPGQGNTGELFF
>18|TRBV6-5|TRBJ2-1
CASGSPRLAGSPGGEQFF
>10|TRBV30|TRBJ2-1
CAWSSNEQFF
>15|TRBV20-1|TRBJ2-1
CSARVRPSGGNEQFF
>14|TRBV7-9|TRBJ2-4
CASSPLQGPDIQYF
>14|TRBV11-2|TRBJ2-7
CASSSPPGAYEQYF
>13|TRBV29-1|TRBJ2-2
CSVLSEATGELFF
>14|TRBV15|TRBJ2-7
CATSRGDSRYEQYF
>19|TRBV7-2|TRBJ2-1
CASSETWASGRRAYNEQFF
>18|TRBV7-8|TRBJ2-6
CASSSPPGWSSGANVLTF
>14|TRBV29-1|TRBJ2-1
CSALGTGETGEQFF
>15|TRBV4-1|TRBJ2-7
CASSQDVSGFYEQYF